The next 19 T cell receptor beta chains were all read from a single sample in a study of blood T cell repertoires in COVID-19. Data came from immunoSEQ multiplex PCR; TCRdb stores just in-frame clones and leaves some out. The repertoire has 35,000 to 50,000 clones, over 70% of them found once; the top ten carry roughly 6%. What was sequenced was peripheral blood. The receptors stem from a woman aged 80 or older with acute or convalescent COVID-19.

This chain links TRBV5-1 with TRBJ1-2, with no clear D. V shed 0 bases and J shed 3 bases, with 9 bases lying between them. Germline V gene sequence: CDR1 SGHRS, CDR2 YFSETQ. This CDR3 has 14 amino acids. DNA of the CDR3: TGCGCCAGCAGCTTGGGGGAGTCGGACTATGGCTACACCTTC. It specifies CASSLGESDYGYTF.

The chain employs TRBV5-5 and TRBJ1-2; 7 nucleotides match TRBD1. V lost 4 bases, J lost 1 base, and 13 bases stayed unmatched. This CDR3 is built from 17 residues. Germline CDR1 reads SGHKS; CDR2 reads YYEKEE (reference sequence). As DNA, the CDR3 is TGTGCCAGCAGCCCCGCCCTGAGGGGGCTCGGTAACTATGGCTACACCTTC. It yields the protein CASSPALRGLGNYGYTF.

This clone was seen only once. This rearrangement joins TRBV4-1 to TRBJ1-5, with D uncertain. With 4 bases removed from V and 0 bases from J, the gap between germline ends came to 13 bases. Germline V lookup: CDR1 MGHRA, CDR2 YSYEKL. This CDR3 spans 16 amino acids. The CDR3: CASSRSDTNSNQPQHF. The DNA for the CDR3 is TGCGCCAGCAGCCGCTCAGATACAAATAGCAATCAGCCCCAGCATTTT.

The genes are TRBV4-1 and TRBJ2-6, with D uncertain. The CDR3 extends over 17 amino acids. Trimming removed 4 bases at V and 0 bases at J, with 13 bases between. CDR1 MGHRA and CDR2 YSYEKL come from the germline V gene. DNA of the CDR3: TGCGCCAGCAGCCGGCGAGACACCGGCTCTGGGGCCAACGTCCTGACTTTC. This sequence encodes CASSRRDTGSGANVLTF.

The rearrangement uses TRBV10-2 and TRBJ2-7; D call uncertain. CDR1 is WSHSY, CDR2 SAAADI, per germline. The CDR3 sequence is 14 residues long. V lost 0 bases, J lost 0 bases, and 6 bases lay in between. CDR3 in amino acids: CASSESSSSYEQYF. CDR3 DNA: TGCGCCAGCAGTGAGTCGAGTAGCTCCTACGAGCAGTACTTC.

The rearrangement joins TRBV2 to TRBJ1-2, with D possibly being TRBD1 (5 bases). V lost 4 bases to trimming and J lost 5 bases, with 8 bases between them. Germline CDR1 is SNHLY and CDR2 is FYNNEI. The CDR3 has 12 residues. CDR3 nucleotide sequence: TGTGCCAGCAGTGTGGACACGTATGGCTACACCTTC. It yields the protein CASSVDTYGYTF.

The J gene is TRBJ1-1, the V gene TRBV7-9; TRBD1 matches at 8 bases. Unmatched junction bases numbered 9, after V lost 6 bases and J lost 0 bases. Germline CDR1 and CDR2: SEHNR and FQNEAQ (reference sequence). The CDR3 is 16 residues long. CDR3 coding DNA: TGTGCCAGCAGACCCGCCAGGGGGCCGGTGAACACTGAAGCTTTCTTT. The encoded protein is CASRPARGPVNTEAFF.

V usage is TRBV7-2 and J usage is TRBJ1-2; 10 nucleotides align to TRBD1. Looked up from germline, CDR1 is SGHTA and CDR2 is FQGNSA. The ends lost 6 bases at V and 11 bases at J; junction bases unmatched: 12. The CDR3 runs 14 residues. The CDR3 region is CASSSDGQGVSYTF. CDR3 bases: TGTGCCAGCAGTTCAGATGGACAGGGGGTGTCTTACACCTTC.

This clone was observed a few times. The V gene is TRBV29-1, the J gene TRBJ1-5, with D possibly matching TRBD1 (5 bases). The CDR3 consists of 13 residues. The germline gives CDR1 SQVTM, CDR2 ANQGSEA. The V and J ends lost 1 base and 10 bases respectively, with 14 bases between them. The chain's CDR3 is CSVEVTGDGPQHF. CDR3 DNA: TGCAGCGTTGAAGTGACGGGGGATGGACCCCAGCATTTT.

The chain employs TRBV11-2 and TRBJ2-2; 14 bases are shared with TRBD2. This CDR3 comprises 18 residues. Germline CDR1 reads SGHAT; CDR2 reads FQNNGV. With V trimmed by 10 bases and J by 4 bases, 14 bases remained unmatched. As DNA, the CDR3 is TGTGCCACCCAATGGGGACTAGCGGGGGAGTCACTCACCGGGGAGCTGTTTTTT. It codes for CATQWGLAGESLTGELFF.

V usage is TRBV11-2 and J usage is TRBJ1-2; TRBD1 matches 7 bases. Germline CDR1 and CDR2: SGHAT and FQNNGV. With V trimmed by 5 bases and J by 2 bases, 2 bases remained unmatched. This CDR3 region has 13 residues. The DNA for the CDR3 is TGTGCCAGCAGCCGGGACAGAAACTATGGCTACACCTTC. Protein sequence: CASSRDRNYGYTF.

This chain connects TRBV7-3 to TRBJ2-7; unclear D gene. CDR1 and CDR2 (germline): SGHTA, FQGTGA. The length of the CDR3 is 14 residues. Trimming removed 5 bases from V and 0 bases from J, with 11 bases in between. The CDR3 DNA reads TGTGCCAGCAGCCTGACTGCTAGCTCCTACGAGCAGTACTTC. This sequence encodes CASSLTASSYEQYF.

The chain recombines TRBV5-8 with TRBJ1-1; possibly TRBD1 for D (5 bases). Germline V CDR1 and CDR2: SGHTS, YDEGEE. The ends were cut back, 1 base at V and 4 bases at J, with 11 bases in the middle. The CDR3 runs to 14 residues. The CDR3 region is CASSLYRPTTEAFF. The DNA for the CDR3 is TGTGCCAGCAGCTTGTACAGGCCTACCACTGAAGCTTTCTTT.

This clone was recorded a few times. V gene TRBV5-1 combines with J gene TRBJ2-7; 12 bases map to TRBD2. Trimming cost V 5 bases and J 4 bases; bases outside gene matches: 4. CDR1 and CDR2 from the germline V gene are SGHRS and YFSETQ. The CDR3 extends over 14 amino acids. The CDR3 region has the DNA TGCGCCAGCAGACCGACTAGCGGGAGTTACGAGCAGTACTTC. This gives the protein CASRPTSGSYEQYF.

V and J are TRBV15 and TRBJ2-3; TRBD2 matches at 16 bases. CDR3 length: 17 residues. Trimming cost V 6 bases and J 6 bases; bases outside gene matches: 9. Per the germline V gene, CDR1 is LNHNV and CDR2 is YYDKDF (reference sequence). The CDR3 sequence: CATRTAPGLAGGDTQYF. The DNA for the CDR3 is TGTGCCACCAGAACTGCCCCGGGACTAGCGGGGGGGGATACGCAGTATTTT.

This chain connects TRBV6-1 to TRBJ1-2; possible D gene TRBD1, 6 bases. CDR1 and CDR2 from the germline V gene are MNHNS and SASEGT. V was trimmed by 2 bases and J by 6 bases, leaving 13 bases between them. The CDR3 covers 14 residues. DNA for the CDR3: TGTGCCAGCAGTGAAAGGGGGAGGGGAGATGGCTACACCTTC. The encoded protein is CASSERGRGDGYTF.

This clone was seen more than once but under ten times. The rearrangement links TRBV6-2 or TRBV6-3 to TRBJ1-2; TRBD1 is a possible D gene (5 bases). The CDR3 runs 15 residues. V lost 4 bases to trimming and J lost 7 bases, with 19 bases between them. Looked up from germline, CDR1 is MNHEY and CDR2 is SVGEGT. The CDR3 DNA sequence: TGTGCCAGCAGTTCAAGGGGCGGCGTTTTGGTTGGCTACACCTTC. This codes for CASSSRGGVLVGYTF.

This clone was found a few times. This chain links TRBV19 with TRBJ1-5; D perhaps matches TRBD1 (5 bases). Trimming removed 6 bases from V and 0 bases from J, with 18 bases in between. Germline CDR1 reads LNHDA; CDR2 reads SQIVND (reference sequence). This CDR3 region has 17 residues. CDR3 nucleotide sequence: TGTGCCAGTAGGCCTCCGACAGCTTACCATAGCAATCAGCCCCAGCATTTT. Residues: CASRPPTAYHSNQPQHF.

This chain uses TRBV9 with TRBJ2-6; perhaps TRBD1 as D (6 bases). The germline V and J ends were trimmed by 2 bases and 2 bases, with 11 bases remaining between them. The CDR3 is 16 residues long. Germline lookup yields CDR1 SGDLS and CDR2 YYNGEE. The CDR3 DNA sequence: TGTGCCAGCAGCGTCGGAACAGGGCCTGGGGCCAACGTCCTGACTTTC. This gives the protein CASSVGTGPGANVLTF.